The subject of this entry is one T cell receptor beta chain. What it binds is unknown. The final CDR3 position lacks the conserved phenylalanine or tryptophan, pointing to a likely read error. The data were produced by immunoSEQ multiplex PCR, yet TCRdb's version contains in-frame clones alone and is incomplete. The profile covers approximately 15,000 clones, with roughly 89% appearing a single time and roughly 2% taken by the ten largest. The data belong to a study of T cell repertoires and Cas9 in healthy adults. The CDR3 is 12 residues long. From germline, CDR1 is SGHDT and CDR2 YYEEEE. Study conclusions and caveats: SpCas9-reactive regulatory T cells reportedly mitigated SpCas9-reactive effector T cells in vitro.

This chain connects TRBV5-6 to TRBJ2-7, with 9 nucleotides matching TRBD1. The receptor was derived from a human donor in good health. The specimen was Tregs (CD4+, CD25+, CD127-, CD137-, CD154-) from PBMCs; culture status not recorded. CDR3 sequence: CASWDREYGQYL. The CDR3 DNA sequence: TGTGCCAGCTGGGACAGGGAATACGGGCAGTACCTC.